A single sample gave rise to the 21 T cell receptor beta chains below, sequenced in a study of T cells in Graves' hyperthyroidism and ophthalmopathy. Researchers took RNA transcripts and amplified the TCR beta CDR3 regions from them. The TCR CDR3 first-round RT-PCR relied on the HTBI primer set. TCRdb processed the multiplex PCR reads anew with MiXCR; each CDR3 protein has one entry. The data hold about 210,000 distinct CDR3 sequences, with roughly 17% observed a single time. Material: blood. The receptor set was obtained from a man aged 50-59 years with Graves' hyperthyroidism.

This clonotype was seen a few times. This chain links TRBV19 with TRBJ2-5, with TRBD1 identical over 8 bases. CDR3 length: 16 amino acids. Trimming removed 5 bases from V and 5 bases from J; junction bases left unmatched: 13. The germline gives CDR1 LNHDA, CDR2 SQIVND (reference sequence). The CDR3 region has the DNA TGTGCCAGTAGTCCCCACCCGGGACAGGTGGCGGAGACCCAGTACTTC. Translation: CASSPHPGQVAETQYF.

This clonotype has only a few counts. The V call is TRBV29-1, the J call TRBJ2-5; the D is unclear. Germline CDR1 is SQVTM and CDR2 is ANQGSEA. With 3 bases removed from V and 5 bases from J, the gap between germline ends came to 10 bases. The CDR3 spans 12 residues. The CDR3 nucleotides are TGCAGCGTTGACAGGCAGGTGGAGACCCAGTACTTC. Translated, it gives CSVDRQVETQYF.

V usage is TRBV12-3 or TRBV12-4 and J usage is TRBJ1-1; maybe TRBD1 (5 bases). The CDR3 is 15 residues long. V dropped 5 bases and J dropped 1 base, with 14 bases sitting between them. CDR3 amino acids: CASSPRDGGNTEAFF. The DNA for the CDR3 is TGTGCCAGCAGTCCTAGGGACGGGGGGAACACTGAAGCTTTCTTT.

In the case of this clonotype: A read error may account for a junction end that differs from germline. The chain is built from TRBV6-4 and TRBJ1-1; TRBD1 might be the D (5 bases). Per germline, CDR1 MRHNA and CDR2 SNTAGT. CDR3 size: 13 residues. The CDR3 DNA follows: TGTGCCAGCAGTCTAGAGGGGAACGCTGAAGCTTTCTTT. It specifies CASSLEGNAEAFF.

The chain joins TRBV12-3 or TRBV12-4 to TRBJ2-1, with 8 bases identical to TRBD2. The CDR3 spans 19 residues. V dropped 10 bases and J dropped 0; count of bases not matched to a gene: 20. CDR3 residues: CATQPTDGGTSGSYNEQFF. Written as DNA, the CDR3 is TGTGCCACCCAGCCCACGGACGGGGGTACTAGCGGCTCCTACAATGAGCAGTTCTTC.

The CDR3 bases are TGTGCCAGTAGTGGAACCACAGGGGGAGAGACCCAGTACTTC. Encoded protein: CASSGTTGGETQYF. V gene TRBV19 combines with J gene TRBJ2-5, with 8 bases identical to TRBD1. V lost 5 bases and J lost 4; bases outside the gene matches: 6. Germline V CDR1 and CDR2: LNHDA, SQIVND (reference sequence). The CDR3 is made up of 14 amino acids.

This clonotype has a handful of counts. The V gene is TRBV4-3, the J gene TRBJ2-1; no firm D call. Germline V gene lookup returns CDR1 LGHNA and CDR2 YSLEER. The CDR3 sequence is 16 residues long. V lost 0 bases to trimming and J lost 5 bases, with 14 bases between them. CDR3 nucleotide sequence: TGCGCCAGCAGCCAAGAACCCCCCGGCAGCCACAATGAGCAGTTCTTC. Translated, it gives CASSQEPPGSHNEQFF.

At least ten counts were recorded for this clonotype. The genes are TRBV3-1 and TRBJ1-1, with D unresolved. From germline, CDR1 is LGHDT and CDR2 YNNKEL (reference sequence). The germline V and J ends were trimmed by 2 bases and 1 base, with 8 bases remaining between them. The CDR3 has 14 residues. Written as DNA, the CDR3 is TGTGCCAGCAGCCAATTACAGTCGAACACTGAAGCTTTCTTT. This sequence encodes CASSQLQSNTEAFF. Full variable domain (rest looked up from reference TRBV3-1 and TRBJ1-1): DTAVSQTPKYLVTQMGNDKSIKCEQNLGHDTMYWYKQDSKKFLKIMFSYNNKELIINETVPNRFSPKSPDKAHLNLHINSLELGDSAVYFCASSQLQSNTEAFFGQGTRLTVV.

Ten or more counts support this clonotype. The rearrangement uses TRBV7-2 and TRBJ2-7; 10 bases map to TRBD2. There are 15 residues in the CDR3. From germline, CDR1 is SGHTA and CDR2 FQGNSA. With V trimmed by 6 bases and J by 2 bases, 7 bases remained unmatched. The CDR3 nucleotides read TGTGCCAGCAGTCCCGGACTAGCGGATACCTACGAGCAGTACTTC. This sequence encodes CASSPGLADTYEQYF.

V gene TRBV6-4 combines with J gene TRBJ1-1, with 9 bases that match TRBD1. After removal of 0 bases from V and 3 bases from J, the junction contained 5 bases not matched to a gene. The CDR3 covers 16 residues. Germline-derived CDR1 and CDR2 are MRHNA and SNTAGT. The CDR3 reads CASSDSETGGDTEAFF. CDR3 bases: TGTGCCAGCAGTGACTCGGAGACAGGGGGGGACACTGAAGCTTTCTTT.

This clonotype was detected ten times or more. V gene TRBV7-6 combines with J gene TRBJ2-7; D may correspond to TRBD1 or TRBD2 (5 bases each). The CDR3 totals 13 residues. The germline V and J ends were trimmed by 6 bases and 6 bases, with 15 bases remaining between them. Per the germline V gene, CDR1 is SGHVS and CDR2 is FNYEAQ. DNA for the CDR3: TGTGCCAGCAGTCACGGGGCAGTAAGCGAGCAGTACTTC. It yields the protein CASSHGAVSEQYF.

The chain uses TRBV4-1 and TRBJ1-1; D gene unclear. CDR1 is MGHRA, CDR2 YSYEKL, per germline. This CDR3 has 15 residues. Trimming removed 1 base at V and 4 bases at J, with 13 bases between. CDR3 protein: CASSQVPRRGTEAFF. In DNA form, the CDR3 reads TGCGCCAGCAGCCAAGTCCCCCGTCGGGGCACTGAAGCTTTCTTT.

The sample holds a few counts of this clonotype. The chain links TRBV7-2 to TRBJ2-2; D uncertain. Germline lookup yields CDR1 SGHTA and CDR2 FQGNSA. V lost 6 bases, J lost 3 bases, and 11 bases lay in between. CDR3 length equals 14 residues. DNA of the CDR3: TGTGCCAGCAGGTCTACTTCGGACACCGGGGAGCTGTTTTTT. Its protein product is CASRSTSDTGELFF.

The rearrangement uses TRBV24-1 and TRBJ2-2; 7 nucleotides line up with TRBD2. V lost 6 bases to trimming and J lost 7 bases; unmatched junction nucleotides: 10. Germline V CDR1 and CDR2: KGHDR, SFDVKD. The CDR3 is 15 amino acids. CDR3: CATSWAGEPGGELFF. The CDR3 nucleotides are TGTGCCACCAGTTGGGCGGGAGAGCCGGGCGGGGAGCTGTTTTTT.

CDR3 loop: CASSQWGEDQETQYF. As DNA, the CDR3 is TGTGCCAGCAGCCAATGGGGAGAGGACCAAGAGACCCAGTACTTC. The chain carries TRBV9 and TRBJ2-5, with a weak D call TRBD2 (5 bases). The CDR3 has 15 amino acids. Germline V gene data show CDR1 as SGDLS and CDR2 as YYNGEE. V dropped 4 bases and J dropped 0 bases, with 13 bases sitting between them.

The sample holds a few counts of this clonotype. In nucleotides, the CDR3 is TGTGCCAGCAGCTCCGGGACAGGGGGCTTGGAGACCCAGTACTTC. This sequence encodes CASSSGTGGLETQYF. The chain has TRBV11-2 and TRBJ2-5; 12 nucleotides line up with TRBD1. This CDR3 is 15 amino acids long. Trimming at V came to 4 bases and at J to 5 bases, leaving 5 bases not matched to a gene. CDR1 is SGHAT and CDR2 is FQNNGV in the germline V gene.

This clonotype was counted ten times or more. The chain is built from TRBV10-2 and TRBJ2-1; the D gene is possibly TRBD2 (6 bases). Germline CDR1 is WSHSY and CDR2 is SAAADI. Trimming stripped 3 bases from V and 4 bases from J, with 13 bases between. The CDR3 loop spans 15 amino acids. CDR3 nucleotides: TGCGCCAGCAGTGATGCGTCAGGGAGGTACAATGAGCAGTTCTTC. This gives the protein CASSDASGRYNEQFF.

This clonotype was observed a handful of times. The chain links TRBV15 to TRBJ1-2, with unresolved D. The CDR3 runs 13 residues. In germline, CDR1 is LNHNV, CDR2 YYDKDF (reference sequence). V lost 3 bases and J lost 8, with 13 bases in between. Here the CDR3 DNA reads TGTGCCACCAGCAGTAGGGCTTACTTCGGCTACACCTTC. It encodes CATSSRAYFGYTF.

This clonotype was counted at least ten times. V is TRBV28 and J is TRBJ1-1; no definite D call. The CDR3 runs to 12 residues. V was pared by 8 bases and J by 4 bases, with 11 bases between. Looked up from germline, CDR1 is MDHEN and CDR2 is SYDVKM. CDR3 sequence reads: CASADLSTEAFF. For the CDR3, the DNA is TGTGCCAGCGCGGATTTGAGCACTGAAGCTTTCTTT.

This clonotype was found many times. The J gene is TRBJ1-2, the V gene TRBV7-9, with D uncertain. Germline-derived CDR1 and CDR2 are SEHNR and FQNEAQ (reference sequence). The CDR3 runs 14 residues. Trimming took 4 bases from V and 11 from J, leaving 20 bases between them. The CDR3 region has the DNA TGTGCCAGCAGCTCGTTGACAAATATCGTCGGGTACACCTTC. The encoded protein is CASSSLTNIVGYTF.

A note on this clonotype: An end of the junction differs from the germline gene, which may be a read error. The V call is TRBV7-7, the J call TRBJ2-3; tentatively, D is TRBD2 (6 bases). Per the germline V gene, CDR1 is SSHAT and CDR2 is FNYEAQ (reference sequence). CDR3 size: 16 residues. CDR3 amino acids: CASSPGLAWSTDTQYF. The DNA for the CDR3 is TGTGCTAGCAGCCCCGGGCTAGCGTGGAGCACAGATACGCAGTATTTT.